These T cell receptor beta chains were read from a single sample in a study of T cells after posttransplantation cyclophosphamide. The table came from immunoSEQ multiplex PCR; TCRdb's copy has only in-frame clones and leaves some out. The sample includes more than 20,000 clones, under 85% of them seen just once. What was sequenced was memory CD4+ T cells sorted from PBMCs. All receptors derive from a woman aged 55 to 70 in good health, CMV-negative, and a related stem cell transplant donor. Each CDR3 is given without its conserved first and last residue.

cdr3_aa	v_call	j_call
ASSPGGRVNGYT	TRBV28	TRBJ1-2
ASSRKQGGLDTEAF	TRBV27	TRBJ1-1
ASSLGGSGGNQPQH	TRBV7-9	TRBJ1-5
ASSQGTGTYEQY	TRBV14	TRBJ2-7
ASSLAGFSPLH	TRBV5-1	TRBJ1-6
ASRAGQGAREKLF	TRBV6-5	TRBJ1-4
ASSRGMGEGEAF	TRBV7-9	TRBJ1-1
ASSETGFSTAPLH	TRBV6-1	TRBJ1-6
ATIRSSLGGEQY	TRBV10-2	TRBJ2-7
ASSHTGNGDQPQH	TRBV6-5	TRBJ1-5
ASSLTGAVEAF	TRBV2	TRBJ1-1
ASSLNLGGDEQY	TRBV11-2	TRBJ2-7
ASSLGLGKVPEAF	TRBV5-1	TRBJ1-1
ASNPGHISGRYNEQF	TRBV5-1	TRBJ2-1
AWRIGRTSLGELF	TRBV30	TRBJ2-2
ASSLVRGGSYEQY	TRBV28	TRBJ2-7
ASSFPGGTNTQY	TRBV7-9	TRBJ2-3
ASSLRQGGYGYT	TRBV7-9	TRBJ1-2
ASSPPDRGYGYT	TRBV5-4	TRBJ1-2
ASSRQGTEAF	TRBV28	TRBJ1-1